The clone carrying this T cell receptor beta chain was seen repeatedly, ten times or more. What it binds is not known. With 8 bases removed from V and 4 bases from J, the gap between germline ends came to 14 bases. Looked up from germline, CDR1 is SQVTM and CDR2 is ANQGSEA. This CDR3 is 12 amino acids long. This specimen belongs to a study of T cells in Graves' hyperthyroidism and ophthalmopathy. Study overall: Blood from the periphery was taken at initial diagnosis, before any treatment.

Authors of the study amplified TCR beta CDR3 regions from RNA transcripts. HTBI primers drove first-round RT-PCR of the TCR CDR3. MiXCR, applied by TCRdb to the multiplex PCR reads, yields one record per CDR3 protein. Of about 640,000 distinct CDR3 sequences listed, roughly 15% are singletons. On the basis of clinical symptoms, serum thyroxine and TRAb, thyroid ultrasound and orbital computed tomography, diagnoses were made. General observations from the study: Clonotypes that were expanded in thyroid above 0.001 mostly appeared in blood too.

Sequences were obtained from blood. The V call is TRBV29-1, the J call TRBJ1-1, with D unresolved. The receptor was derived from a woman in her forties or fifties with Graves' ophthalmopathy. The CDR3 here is CSTNRGSTEAFF. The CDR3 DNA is TGCAGCACCAATCGAGGGTCCACTGAAGCTTTCTTT.